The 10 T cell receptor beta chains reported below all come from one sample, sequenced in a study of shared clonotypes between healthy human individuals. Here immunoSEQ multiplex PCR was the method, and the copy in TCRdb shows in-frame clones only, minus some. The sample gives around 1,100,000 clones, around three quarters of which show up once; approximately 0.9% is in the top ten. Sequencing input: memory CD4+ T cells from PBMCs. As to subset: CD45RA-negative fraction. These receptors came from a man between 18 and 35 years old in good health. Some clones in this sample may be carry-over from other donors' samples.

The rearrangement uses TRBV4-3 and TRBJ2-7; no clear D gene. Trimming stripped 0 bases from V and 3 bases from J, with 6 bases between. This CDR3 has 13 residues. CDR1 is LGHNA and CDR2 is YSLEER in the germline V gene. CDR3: CASSQDYSYEQYF. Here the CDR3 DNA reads TGCGCCAGCAGCCAAGATTACAGCTACGAGCAGTACTTC.

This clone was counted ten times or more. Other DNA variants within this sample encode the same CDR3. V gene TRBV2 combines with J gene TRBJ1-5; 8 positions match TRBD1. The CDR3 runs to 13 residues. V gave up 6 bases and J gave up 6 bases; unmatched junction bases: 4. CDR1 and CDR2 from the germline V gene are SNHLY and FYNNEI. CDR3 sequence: CASRLTGVQPQHF. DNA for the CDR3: TGTGCCAGCAGATTGACAGGGGTTCAGCCCCAGCATTTT.

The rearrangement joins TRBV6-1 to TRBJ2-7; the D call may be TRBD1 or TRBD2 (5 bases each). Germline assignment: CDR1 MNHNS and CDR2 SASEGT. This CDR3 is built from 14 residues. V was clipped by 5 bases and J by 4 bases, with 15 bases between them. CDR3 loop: CASSTNLGEYEQYF. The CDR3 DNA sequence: TGTGCCAGCAGTACAAATTTAGGGGAGTACGAGCAGTACTTC.

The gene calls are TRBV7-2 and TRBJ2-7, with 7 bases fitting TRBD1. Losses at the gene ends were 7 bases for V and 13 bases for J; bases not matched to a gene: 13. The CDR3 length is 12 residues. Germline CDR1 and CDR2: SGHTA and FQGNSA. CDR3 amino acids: CASTPFEGAGYF. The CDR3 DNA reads TGTGCCAGCACCCCCTTCGAGGGGGCGGGCTACTTC.

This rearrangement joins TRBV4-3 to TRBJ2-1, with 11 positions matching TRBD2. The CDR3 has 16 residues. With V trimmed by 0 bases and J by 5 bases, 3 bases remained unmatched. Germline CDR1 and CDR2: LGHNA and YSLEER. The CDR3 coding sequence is TGCGCCAGCAGCCAAGATGGGACTAGCGGTAACAATGAGCAGTTCTTC. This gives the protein CASSQDGTSGNNEQFF.

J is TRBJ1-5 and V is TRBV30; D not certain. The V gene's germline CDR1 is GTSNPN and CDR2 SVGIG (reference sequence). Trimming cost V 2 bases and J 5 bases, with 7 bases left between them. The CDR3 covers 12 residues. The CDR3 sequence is CAWSTGYQPQHF. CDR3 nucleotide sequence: TGTGCCTGGAGTACGGGGTATCAGCCCCAGCATTTT.

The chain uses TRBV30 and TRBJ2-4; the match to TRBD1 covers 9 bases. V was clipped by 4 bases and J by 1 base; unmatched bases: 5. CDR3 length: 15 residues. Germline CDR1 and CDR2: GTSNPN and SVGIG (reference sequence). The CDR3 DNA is TGTGCCTGGATCCAACAGGGGGCGGCCAAAAACATTCAGTACTTC. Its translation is CAWIQQGAAKNIQYF. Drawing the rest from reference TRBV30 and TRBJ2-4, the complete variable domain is SQTIHQWPATLVQPVGSPLSLECTVEGTSNPNLYWYRQAAGRGLQLLFYSVGIGQISSEVPQNLSASRPQDRQFILSSKKLLLSDSGFYLCAWIQQGAAKNIQYFGAGTRLSVL.

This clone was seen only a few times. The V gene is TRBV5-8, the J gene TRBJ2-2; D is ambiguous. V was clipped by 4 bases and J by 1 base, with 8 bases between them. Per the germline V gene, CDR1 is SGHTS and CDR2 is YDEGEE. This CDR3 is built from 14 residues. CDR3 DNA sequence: TGTGCCAGCAGCCCCGGCAGGAACACCGGGGAGCTGTTTTTT. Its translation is CASSPGRNTGELFF.

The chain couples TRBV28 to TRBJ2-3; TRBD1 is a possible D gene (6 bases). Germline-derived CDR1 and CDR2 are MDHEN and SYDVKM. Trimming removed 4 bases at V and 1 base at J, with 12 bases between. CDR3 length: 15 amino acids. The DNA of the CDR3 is TGTGCCAGCAGTTCCTGGAAGGGGGGCACAGATACGCAGTATTTT. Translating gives CASSSWKGGTDTQYF.

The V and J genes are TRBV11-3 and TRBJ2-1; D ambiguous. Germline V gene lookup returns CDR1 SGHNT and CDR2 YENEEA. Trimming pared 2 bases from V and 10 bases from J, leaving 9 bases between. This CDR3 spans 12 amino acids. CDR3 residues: CASSLRAQEQFF. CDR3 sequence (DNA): TGTGCCAGCAGCTTACGGGCACAGGAGCAGTTCTTC.